This TCR beta chain was recorded in a study of blood T cell repertoires in COVID-19. Germline lookup yields CDR1 LGHDT and CDR2 YNNKEL (reference sequence). The CDR3 is made up of 14 amino acids. V lost 4 bases and J lost 3, with 13 bases in between. Original processing notes: Amplification from reference gene primers served as the basis for estimated nucleated cell counts. Clones were read by immunoSEQ multiplex PCR, and TCRdb kept only the in-frame ones, dropping some. V, J and clone size derive from that table, while D and trimming were established from the DNA sequence. This repertoire shows around 300,000 clones, roughly 90% found once; its top ten account for about 3.9%.

The genes are TRBV3-1 (or the pseudogene TRBV3-2) and TRBJ2-7; tentatively, D is TRBD1 (5 bases). This receptor was obtained from a woman aged 45-60 years with active or convalescent COVID-19. The sample taken for sequencing was peripheral blood. The CDR3 sequence is CASSLWARDYEQYF. The CDR3 DNA reads TGTGCCAGCAGCCTATGGGCCAGGGACTACGAGCAGTACTTC.